These 13 T cell receptor beta chains were all obtained from the same sample, sequenced in a study of T cells in Graves' hyperthyroidism and ophthalmopathy. Amplification targeted TCR beta CDR3 regions from RNA transcripts. TCR CDR3 underwent first-round RT-PCR with the HTBI primer set. TCRdb called the multiplex PCR reads again in MiXCR, with one record for every CDR3 protein. The table has some 500,000 distinct CDR3 sequences, around a quarter seen once; the top ten hold about 10%. Sequencing used blood. These TCRs come from a woman between 25 and 40 years old with Graves' ophthalmopathy.

This clonotype was observed at least ten times. This chain links TRBV7-2 with TRBJ1-5; D not certain. This CDR3 has 13 amino acids. V lost 0 bases, J lost 5 bases, and 5 bases lay in between. Germline assignment: CDR1 SGHTA and CDR2 FQGNSA. The CDR3 DNA is TGTGCCAGCAGCTTAGCCGGGCATCAGCCCCAGCATTTT. Protein sequence: CASSLAGHQPQHF.

This clonotype appeared many times. The chain is built from TRBV6-1 and TRBJ2-7; D remains unclear. This CDR3 comprises 15 residues. Germline CDR1 and CDR2: MNHNS and SASEGT. Trimming took 5 bases from V and 0 from J, leaving 14 bases between them. Here the CDR3 reads CASSPGPRSSYEQYF. CDR3 nucleotides: TGTGCCAGCAGTCCCGGGCCAAGGAGCTCCTACGAGCAGTACTTC.

The V and J genes are TRBV2 and TRBJ1-1; the D gene is possibly TRBD1 (6 bases). The CDR3 has 14 amino acids. V lost 0 bases to trimming and J lost 4 bases, with 9 bases between them. CDR1 and CDR2 (germline): SNHLY, FYNNEI. The CDR3 here is CASSEARRGTEAFF. As DNA, the CDR3 is TGTGCCAGCAGTGAAGCGCGCAGGGGCACTGAAGCTTTCTTT.

This clonotype was detected ten times or more. The rearrangement joins TRBV7-9 to TRBJ1-2; the match to TRBD1 covers 9 bases. This CDR3 is 14 amino acids long. Per the germline V gene, CDR1 is SEHNR and CDR2 is FQNEAQ (reference sequence). The trim removed 4 bases at V and 6 bases at J, leaving 6 bases unmatched. CDR3 sequence reads: CASSSSRTGDGYTF. CDR3 bases: TGTGCCAGCAGCTCGTCACGGACAGGGGATGGCTACACCTTC.

This clonotype occurred a few times. CDR3 in DNA: TGTGCCTGGAATGTCGGTGGGGGGGCCGATGAGCAGTACTTC. Translated, it gives CAWNVGGGADEQYF. The J gene is TRBJ2-7, the V gene TRBV30, with a possible D match to TRBD2 (7 bases). Trimming shortened V by 4 bases and J by 7 bases, and 20 bases separated the two germline ends. CDR1 GTSNPN and CDR2 SVGIG come from the germline V gene (reference sequence). The length of the CDR3 is 14 residues.

This clonotype showed up many times. V is TRBV20-1 and J is TRBJ1-2, with a tentative D call TRBD1 (5 bases). Trimming removed 0 bases at V and 3 bases at J, with 8 bases between. CDR1 is DFQATT, CDR2 SNEGSKA, per germline (reference sequence). This CDR3 has 13 amino acids. For the CDR3, the DNA is TGCAGTGCTAGAGATTTGGGGGACTATGGCTACACCTTC. Translated: CSARDLGDYGYTF.

At least ten counts were recorded for this clonotype. V gene TRBV6-2 or TRBV6-3 combines with J gene TRBJ2-7, with D perhaps TRBD1 or TRBD2 (6 bases each). Germline V gene lookup returns CDR1 MNHEY and CDR2 SVGEGT. Trimming took 0 bases from V and 6 from J, leaving 21 bases between them. CDR3 size: 17 residues. CDR3 sequence reads: CASSYSGAGEVLLEQYF. The CDR3 nucleotides are TGTGCCAGCAGTTACTCGGGGGCCGGGGAGGTCCTGCTCGAGCAGTACTTC.

V is TRBV7-2 and J is TRBJ1-2, with D uncertain. The CDR3 is made up of 15 amino acids. V was pared by 1 base and J by 4 bases, with 13 bases between. Germline CDR1 SGHTA, CDR2 FQGNSA. CDR3 DNA: TGTGCCAGCAGCTTAGTGTTCGGCGAGTCCTATGGCTACACCTTC. This sequence encodes CASSLVFGESYGYTF.

A few counts support this clonotype. This sequence joins TRBV30 and TRBJ2-5; possible D gene TRBD1, 5 bases. CDR3 size: 14 residues. Germline CDR1 reads GTSNPN; CDR2 reads SVGIG (reference sequence). Between the trimmed V and J ends, which lost 4 bases and 5 bases, there was a span of 17 bases. CDR3 residues: CAWKWALGRETQYF. As DNA, the CDR3 is TGTGCCTGGAAGTGGGCACTGGGGCGGGAGACCCAGTACTTC.

This clonotype was seen many times. V and J are TRBV20-1 and TRBJ2-7; no firm D call. Germline loops: CDR1 DFQATT, CDR2 SNEGSKA (reference sequence). The CDR3 has 13 amino acids. The V end was cut by 3 bases, the J end by 0 bases, with 9 bases between. The CDR3 region is CSARGRSSYEQYF. The CDR3 bases are TGCAGTGCTAGGGGTCGGAGCTCCTACGAGCAGTACTTC.

This clonotype occurred many times. V usage is TRBV12-3 or TRBV12-4 and J usage is TRBJ1-1; no reliable D call. The V end lost 7 bases, the J end lost 1 base, and 7 bases lay between the germline ends. This CDR3 spans 12 amino acids. The CDR3 loop is CASIPGNTEAFF. For the CDR3, the DNA is TGTGCCAGCATACCAGGGAACACTGAAGCTTTCTTT.

This clonotype was seen a handful of times. The chain employs TRBV25-1 and TRBJ2-2, with TRBD1 matching over 7 bases. Germline V gives CDR1 MGHDK, CDR2 SYGVNS. CDR3 length equals 16 residues. V shed 0 bases, J shed 6 bases, and the junction held 7 bases outside the gene matches. The CDR3 DNA follows: TGTGCCAGCAGTGAATACGGAACAGGGGCGGCCGGGGAGCTGTTTTTT. Its protein is CASSEYGTGAAGELFF.

The count of this clonotype is one. V is TRBV5-1 and J is TRBJ2-5, with 7 nucleotides matching TRBD2. This CDR3 is 16 amino acids long. Germline V gene data show CDR1 as SGHRS and CDR2 as YFSETQ. The J segment lost 2 bases and the V segment lost 3 bases, leaving 10 bases of the junction unmatched. The CDR3 DNA reads as TGCGCCAGCAGCTCGGGAGGATCGGGCTTACAAGAGACCCAGTACTTC. It specifies CASSSGGSGLQETQYF.